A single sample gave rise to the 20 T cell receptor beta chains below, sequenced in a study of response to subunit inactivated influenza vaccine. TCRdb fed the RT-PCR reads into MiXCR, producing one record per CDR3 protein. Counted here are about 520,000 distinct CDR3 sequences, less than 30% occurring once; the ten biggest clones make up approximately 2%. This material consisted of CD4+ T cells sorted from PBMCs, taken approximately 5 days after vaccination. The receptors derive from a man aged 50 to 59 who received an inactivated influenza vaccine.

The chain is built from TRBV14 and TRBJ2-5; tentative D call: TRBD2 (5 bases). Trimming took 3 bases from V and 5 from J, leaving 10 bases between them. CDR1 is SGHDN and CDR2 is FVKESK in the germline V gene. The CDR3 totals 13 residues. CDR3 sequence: CASSQGEAETQYF. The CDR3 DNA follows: TGTGCCAGCAGCCAGGGAGAAGCGGAGACCCAGTACTTC.

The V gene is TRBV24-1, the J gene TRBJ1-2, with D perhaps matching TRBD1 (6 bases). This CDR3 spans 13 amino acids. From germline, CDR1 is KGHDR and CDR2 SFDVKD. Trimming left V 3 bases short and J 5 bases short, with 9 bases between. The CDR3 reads CATSDNQGYGYTF. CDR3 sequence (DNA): TGTGCCACCAGTGATAACCAGGGGTATGGCTACACCTTC.

The CDR3 coding sequence is TGTGCCAGCAGTTTAGGTCACAATCAAGAGACCCAGTACTTC. It is translated as CASSLGHNQETQYF. The V gene is TRBV12-3 or TRBV12-4, the J gene TRBJ2-5; no clear D gene. The CDR3 is 14 residues long. V shed 1 base and J shed 2 bases, with 8 bases lying between them.

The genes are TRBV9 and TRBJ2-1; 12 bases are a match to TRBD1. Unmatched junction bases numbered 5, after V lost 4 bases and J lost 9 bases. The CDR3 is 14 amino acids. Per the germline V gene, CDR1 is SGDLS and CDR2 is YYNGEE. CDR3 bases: TGTGCCAGCAGCCCGGGACAGGGGGCTTTTGAGCAGTTCTTC. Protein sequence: CASSPGQGAFEQFF.

CDR3: CASSLKGGNYEQYF. The CDR3 DNA is TGTGCCAGCAGCTTGAAAGGGGGCAACTACGAGCAGTACTTC. V usage is TRBV5-4 and J usage is TRBJ2-7; 7 bases are a match to TRBD1. The CDR3 extends over 14 amino acids. Germline assignment: CDR1 SGHNT and CDR2 YYREEE (reference sequence). J was trimmed by 3 bases and V by 1 base; bases with no gene match: 4. Together with reference TRBV5-4 and TRBJ2-7, the CDR3 gives the full variable domain: ETGVTQSPTHLIKTRGQQVTLRCSSQSGHNTVSWYQQALGQGPQFIFQYYREEENGRGNFPPRFSGLQFPNYSSELNVNALELDDSALYLCASSLKGGNYEQYFGPGTRLTVT.

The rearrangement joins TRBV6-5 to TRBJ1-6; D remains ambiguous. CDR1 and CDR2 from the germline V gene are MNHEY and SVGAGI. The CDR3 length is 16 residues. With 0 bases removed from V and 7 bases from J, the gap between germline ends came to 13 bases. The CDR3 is CASSYSTGVGNSPLHF. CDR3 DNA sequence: TGTGCCAGCAGTTACTCTACTGGGGTCGGGAATTCACCCCTCCACTTT.

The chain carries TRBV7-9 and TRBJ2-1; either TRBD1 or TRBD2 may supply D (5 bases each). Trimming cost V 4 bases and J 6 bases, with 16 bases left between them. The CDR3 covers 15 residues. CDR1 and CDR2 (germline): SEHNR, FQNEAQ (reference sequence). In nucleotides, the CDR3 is TGTGCCAGCAGCTACCCGGGGACGTTTCTCAATGAGCAGTTCTTC. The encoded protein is CASSYPGTFLNEQFF.

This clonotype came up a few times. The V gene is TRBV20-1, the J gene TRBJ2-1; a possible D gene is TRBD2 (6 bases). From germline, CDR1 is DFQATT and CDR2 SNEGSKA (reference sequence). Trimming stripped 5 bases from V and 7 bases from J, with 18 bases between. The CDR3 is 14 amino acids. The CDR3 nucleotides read TGCAGTGCTGCAGGAACCGGGGGAAGAAATGAGCAGTTCTTC. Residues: CSAAGTGGRNEQFF.

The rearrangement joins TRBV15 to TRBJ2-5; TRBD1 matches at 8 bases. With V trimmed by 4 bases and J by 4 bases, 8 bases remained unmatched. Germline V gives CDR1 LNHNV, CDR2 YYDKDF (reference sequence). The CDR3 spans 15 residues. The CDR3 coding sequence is TGTGCCACCAGCACCCGGACAGGGTCCGGAGAGACCCAGTACTTC. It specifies CATSTRTGSGETQYF.

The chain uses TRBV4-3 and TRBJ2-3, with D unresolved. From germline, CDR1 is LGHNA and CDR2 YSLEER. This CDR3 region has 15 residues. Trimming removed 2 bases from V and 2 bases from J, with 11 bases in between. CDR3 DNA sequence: TGCGCCAGCAGCCAAAGGGTGAGCTCCACAGATACGCAGTATTTT. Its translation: CASSQRVSSTDTQYF.

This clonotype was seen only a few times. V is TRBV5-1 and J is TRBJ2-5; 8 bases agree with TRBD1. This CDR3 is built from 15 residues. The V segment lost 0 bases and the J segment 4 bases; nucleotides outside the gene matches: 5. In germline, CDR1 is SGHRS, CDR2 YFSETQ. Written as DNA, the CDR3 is TGCGCCAGCAGCTTGGGGACAGGGTTTGGAGAGACCCAGTACTTC. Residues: CASSLGTGFGETQYF.

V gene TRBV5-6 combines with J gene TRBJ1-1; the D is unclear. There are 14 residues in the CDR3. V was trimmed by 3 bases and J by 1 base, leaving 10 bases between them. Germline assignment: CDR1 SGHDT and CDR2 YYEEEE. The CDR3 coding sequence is TGTGCCAGCAGCTGGGGATGGGGGAACACTGAAGCTTTCTTT. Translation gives CASSWGWGNTEAFF. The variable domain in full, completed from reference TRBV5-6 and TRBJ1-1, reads DAGVTQSPTHLIKTRGQQVTLRCSPKSGHDTVSWYQQALGQGPQFIFQYYEEEERQRGNFPDRFSGHQFPNYSSELNVNALLLGDSALYLCASSWGWGNTEAFFGQGTRLTVV.

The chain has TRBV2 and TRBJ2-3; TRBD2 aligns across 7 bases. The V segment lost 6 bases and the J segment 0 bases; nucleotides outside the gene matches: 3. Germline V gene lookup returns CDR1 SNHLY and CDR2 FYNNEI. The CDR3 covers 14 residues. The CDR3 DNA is TGTGCCAGCAGACTAGCGTCAAGCACAGATACGCAGTATTTT. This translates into CASRLASSTDTQYF.

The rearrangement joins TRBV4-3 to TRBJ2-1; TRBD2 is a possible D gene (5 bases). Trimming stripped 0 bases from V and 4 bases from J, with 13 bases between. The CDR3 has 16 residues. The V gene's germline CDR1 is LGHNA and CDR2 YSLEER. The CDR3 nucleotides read TGCGCCAGCAGCCAAGAAGTCGGGATGGCATACAATGAGCAGTTCTTC. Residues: CASSQEVGMAYNEQFF.

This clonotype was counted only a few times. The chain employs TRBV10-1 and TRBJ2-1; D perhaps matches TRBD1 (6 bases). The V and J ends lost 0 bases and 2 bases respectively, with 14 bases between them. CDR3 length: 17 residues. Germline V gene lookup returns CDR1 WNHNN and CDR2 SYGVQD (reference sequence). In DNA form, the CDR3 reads TGCGCCAGCAGTGAGTCCGGAACAGGGTTCACCTACAATGAGCAGTTCTTC. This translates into CASSESGTGFTYNEQFF.

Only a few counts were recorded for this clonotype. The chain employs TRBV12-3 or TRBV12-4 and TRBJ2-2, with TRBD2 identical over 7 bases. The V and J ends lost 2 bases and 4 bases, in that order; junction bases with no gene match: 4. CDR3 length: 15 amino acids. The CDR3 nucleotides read TGTGCCAGCAGTTTACGCGGGAGTAGCACCGGGGAGCTGTTTTTT. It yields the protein CASSLRGSSTGELFF.

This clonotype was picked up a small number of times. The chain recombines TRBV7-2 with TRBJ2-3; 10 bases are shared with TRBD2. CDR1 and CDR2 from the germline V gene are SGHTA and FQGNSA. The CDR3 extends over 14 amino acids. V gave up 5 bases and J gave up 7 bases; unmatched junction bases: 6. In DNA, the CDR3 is TGTGCCAGCAGCCTAAGCGGGGGGGCAAATACGCAGTATTTT. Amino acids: CASSLSGGANTQYF.

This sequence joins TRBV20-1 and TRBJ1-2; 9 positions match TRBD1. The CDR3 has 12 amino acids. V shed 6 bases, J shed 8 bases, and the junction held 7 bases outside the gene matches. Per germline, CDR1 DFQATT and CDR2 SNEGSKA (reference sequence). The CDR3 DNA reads TGCAGTGCCTTCGGGACAGGGAGAGGCTACACCTTC. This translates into CSAFGTGRGYTF.

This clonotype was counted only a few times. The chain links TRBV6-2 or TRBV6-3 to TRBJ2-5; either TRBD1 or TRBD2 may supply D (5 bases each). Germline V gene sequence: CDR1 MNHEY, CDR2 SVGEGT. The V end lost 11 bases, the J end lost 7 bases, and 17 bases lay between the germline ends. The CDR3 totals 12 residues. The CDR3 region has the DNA TGTGCCTGCCGCCAGGGTGGGGGGACCCAGTACTTC. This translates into CACRQGGGTQYF.

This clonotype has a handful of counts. The CDR3 here is CASSLTGGFTEAFF. DNA of the CDR3: TGTGCCAGCAGCTTAACAGGGGGTTTCACTGAAGCTTTCTTT. The rearrangement uses TRBV7-2 and TRBJ1-1, with 8 bases identical to TRBD1. The CDR3 is 14 residues long. V dropped 2 bases and J dropped 4; count of bases not matched to a gene: 3. In germline, CDR1 is SGHTA, CDR2 FQGNSA.